This TCR beta chain was observed in a study of blood T cells in healthy people across ages. General study points: Relative to aged donors, long-lived donors carried more naive CD4+ cells and displayed higher diversity.

Then a second PCR, running roughly 6 to 11 cycles, was carried out with a sample-barcoded 5' primer and a J-beta primer mix. TCRdb re-called the 5' RACE reads through MiXCR, storing one row per CDR3 protein. The repertoire holds 700,000 or so distinct CDR3 sequences, with less than 45% as singletons. The CDR3 is 15 residues long. V lost 6 bases and J lost 2; bases outside the gene matches: 7. The germline V gene encodes CDR1 MNHEY and CDR2 SVGEGT. On this clonotype itself: Its antigen is still unknown.

This receptor was taken from an elderly man in good health. Sequencing used blood. The chain uses TRBV6-2 or TRBV6-3 and TRBJ2-7, with 10 bases that match TRBD1. CDR3 DNA sequence: TGTGCCAGCAGCAGACCTGGGACAGGGGCCTACGAGCAGTACTTC. It codes for CASSRPGTGAYEQYF.